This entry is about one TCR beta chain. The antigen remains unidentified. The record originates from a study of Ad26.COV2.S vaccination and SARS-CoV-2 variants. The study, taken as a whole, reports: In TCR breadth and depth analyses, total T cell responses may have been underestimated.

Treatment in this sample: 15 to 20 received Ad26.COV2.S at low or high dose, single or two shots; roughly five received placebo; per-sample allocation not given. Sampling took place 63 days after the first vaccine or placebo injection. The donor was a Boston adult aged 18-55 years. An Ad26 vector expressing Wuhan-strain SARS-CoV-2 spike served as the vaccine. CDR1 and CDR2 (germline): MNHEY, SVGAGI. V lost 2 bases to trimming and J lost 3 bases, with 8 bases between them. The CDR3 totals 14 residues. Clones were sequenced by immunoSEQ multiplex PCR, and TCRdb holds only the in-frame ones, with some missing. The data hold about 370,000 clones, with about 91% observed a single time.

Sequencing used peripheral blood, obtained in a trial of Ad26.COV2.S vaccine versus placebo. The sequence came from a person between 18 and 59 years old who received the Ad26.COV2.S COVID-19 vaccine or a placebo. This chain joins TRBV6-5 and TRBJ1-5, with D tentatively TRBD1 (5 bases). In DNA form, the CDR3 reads TGTGCCAGCAGTTACGGGGGAGACAATCAGCCCCAGCATTTT. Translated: CASSYGGDNQPQHF.